The next 27 T cell receptor beta chains were all read from a single sample in a study of technical replicates of blood from a handful of donors. Libraries were prepared by immunoSEQ multiplex PCR; TCRdb keeps only in-frame clonotypes and omits some of them. The table lists around 80,000 clones, around 90% of them singletons. Material: T cells isolated from PBMCs. Every receptor here comes from a human donor in good health.

The gene calls are TRBV7-3 and TRBJ2-2; D gene unclear. Germline V CDR1 and CDR2: SGHTA, FQGTGA. Trimming pared 2 bases from V and 3 bases from J, leaving 4 bases between. The CDR3 covers 13 residues. The CDR3 bases are TGTGCCAGCAGCTTAGGGCACACCGGGGAGCTGTTTTTT. This encodes CASSLGHTGELFF.

The V gene is TRBV29-1, the J gene TRBJ1-1; D unresolved. Germline assignment: CDR1 SQVTM and CDR2 ANQGSEA. There are 12 residues in the CDR3. The V and J ends lost 4 bases and 0 bases respectively, with 6 bases between them. CDR3 DNA: TGCAGCGTTGTTTTCATGAACACTGAAGCTTTCTTT. Translation gives CSVVFMNTEAFF.

The chain has TRBV2 and TRBJ2-1; possibly TRBD2 for D (5 bases). Trimming took off 4 bases at V and 0 bases at J, with 16 bases between the two ends. The CDR3 is made up of 17 amino acids. From germline, CDR1 is SNHLY and CDR2 FYNNEI. The CDR3 DNA sequence: TGTGCCAGCAGTGCCGGGGATTTGGGCTTCTCCTACAATGAGCAGTTCTTC. Translating gives CASSAGDLGFSYNEQFF. Full variable domain (remainder filled in from reference TRBV2 and TRBJ2-1): EPEVTQTPSHQVTQMGQEVILRCVPISNHLYFYWYRQILGQKVEFLVSFYNNEISEKSEIFDDQFSVERPDGSNFTLKIRSTKLEDSAMYFCASSAGDLGFSYNEQFFGPGTRLTVL.

This sequence joins TRBV11-3 and TRBJ2-5; a possible D gene is TRBD1 (6 bases). Germline CDR1 SGHNT, CDR2 YENEEA. The CDR3 runs 16 residues. The germline V and J ends were trimmed by 4 bases and 0 bases, with 15 bases remaining between them. The CDR3 DNA reads as TGTGCCAGCAGCTCCAGAACCACAGGGTACCAAGAGACCCAGTACTTC. It specifies CASSSRTTGYQETQYF.

This clone was counted a few times. The J gene is TRBJ1-5, the V gene TRBV6-5; TRBD1 might be the D (5 bases). From germline, CDR1 is MNHEY and CDR2 SVGAGI. This CDR3 is built from 15 residues. The ends were cut back, 6 bases at V and 4 bases at J, with 16 bases in the middle. CDR3 DNA sequence: TGTGCCAGCAGATTGGGACGTGGGACTAATCAGCCCCAGCATTTT. Its translation: CASRLGRGTNQPQHF.

This clone occurred once. The V and J genes are TRBV4-1 and TRBJ2-7; maybe TRBD1 (5 bases). The V gene's germline CDR1 is MGHRA and CDR2 YSYEKL. Between the trimmed V and J ends, which lost 3 bases and 6 bases, there was a span of 6 bases. The CDR3 consists of 11 residues. The CDR3 DNA reads TGCGCCAGCAGCCAGGGGCTCGAGCAGTACTTC. Encoded protein: CASSQGLEQYF.

The J gene is TRBJ2-7, the V gene TRBV11-2, with 11 nucleotides matching TRBD2. The length of the CDR3 is 16 residues. Germline V gene sequence: CDR1 SGHAT, CDR2 FQNNGV. V shed 5 bases, J shed 4 bases, and the junction held 10 bases outside the gene matches. The CDR3: CASSQIAGGTGYEQYF. CDR3 DNA: TGTGCCAGCAGCCAAATAGCGGGAGGGACGGGATACGAGCAGTACTTC.

The gene calls are TRBV4-2 and TRBJ2-5, with D perhaps matching TRBD2 (6 bases). This CDR3 is 14 amino acids long. The V gene lost 2 bases and the J gene lost 2 bases, with 9 bases spanning the gap. Germline V lookup: CDR1 LGHNA, CDR2 YNFKEQ. CDR3 region: CASSQTGVQETQYF. DNA for the CDR3: TGTGCCAGCAGCCAAACGGGAGTTCAAGAGACCCAGTACTTC.

The chain links TRBV6-4 to TRBJ2-1; 8 nucleotides agree with TRBD1. Germline CDR1 and CDR2: MRHNA and SNTAGT. The CDR3 length is 14 residues. Trimming removed 2 bases from V and 6 bases from J; junction bases left unmatched: 3. CDR3 residues: CASSDGTGGNEQFF. CDR3 in DNA: TGTGCCAGCAGTGACGGGACAGGAGGCAATGAGCAGTTCTTC.

This rearrangement joins TRBV7-9 to TRBJ2-1; TRBD2 aligns across 9 bases. V lost 6 bases and J lost 9; bases outside the gene matches: 12. Germline assignment: CDR1 SEHNR and CDR2 FQNEAQ (reference sequence). The CDR3 consists of 15 residues. The CDR3 region is CASRLSGSRNGEQFF. In nucleotides, the CDR3 is TGTGCCAGCAGGCTTAGCGGGAGTAGGAACGGTGAGCAGTTCTTC. The full variable domain, its missing parts supplied by reference TRBV7-9 and TRBJ2-1, is DTGVSQNPRHKITKRGQNVTFRCDPISEHNRLYWYRQTLGQGPEFLTYFQNEAQLEKSRLLSDRFSAERPKGSFSTLEIQRTEQGDSAMYLCASRLSGSRNGEQFFGPGTRLTVL.

V usage is TRBV27 and J usage is TRBJ2-7; no definite D call. V lost 5 bases, J lost 3 bases, and 11 bases lay in between. Germline V lookup: CDR1 MNHEY, CDR2 SMNVEV (reference sequence). CDR3 length: 13 amino acids. CDR3 sequence reads: CASSPFTYYEQYF. Here the CDR3 DNA reads TGTGCCAGCAGTCCCTTTACCTACTACGAGCAGTACTTC.

V gene TRBV2 combines with J gene TRBJ1-4; TRBD1 agrees at 10 bases. Per the germline V gene, CDR1 is SNHLY and CDR2 is FYNNEI. V dropped 2 bases and J dropped 13; count of bases not matched to a gene: 10. The CDR3 length is 15 residues. The CDR3 nucleotides are TGTGCCAGCAGTGAAAGTAGACAGGGGGCCGTGGGACTGTTTTTT. It specifies CASSESRQGAVGLFF.

V gene TRBV6-1 combines with J gene TRBJ1-1; D call uncertain. CDR1 and CDR2 from the germline V gene are MNHNS and SASEGT. V gave up 8 bases and J gave up 4 bases, with 14 bases separating them. This CDR3 comprises 13 residues. The CDR3 region is CASAGVRGTEAFF. The CDR3 DNA sequence: TGTGCCAGCGCGGGCGTTCGGGGCACTGAAGCTTTCTTT.

The rearrangement links TRBV9 to TRBJ2-2; the D gene is possibly TRBD2 (6 bases). Per germline, CDR1 SGDLS and CDR2 YYNGEE. The CDR3 consists of 16 residues. V shed 0 bases and J shed 3 bases, with 12 bases lying between them. The CDR3 loop is CASSVEGSGYTGELFF. DNA of the CDR3: TGTGCCAGCAGCGTAGAGGGAAGCGGGTACACCGGGGAGCTGTTTTTT.

The V gene is TRBV30, the J gene TRBJ2-3; 10 bases are a match to TRBD2. The CDR3 totals 18 residues. The germline V gene encodes CDR1 GTSNPN and CDR2 SVGIG (reference sequence). Germline trimming cut 2 bases from V and 4 bases from J; bases unmatched to any gene: 15. The CDR3 sequence: CAWSKRQIAGGRADTQYF. Here the CDR3 DNA reads TGTGCCTGGAGTAAACGACAGATAGCGGGAGGTCGAGCAGATACGCAGTATTTT.

The V and J genes are TRBV2 and TRBJ1-2, with TRBD1 identical over 8 bases. Losses at the gene ends were 6 bases for V and 8 bases for J; bases not matched to a gene: 8. CDR1 is SNHLY and CDR2 is FYNNEI in the germline V gene. CDR3 length: 13 residues. CDR3 amino acids: CASRLETGAGYTF. Here the CDR3 DNA reads TGTGCCAGCAGGCTAGAGACAGGGGCAGGCTACACCTTC.

This chain links TRBV9 with TRBJ1-1; tentatively, D is TRBD1 (6 bases). Trimming took 3 bases from V and 0 from J, leaving 6 bases between them. Germline V gene data show CDR1 as SGDLS and CDR2 as YYNGEE. The CDR3 totals 13 residues. The CDR3 DNA reads as TGTGCCAGCAGCGGGACAGTGAACACTGAAGCTTTCTTT. This translates into CASSGTVNTEAFF.

The gene calls are TRBV5-4 and TRBJ2-2; D is undetermined. The CDR3 is 12 amino acids. Looked up from germline, CDR1 is SGHNT and CDR2 is YYREEE (reference sequence). V lost 3 bases to trimming and J lost 5 bases, with 5 bases between them. In DNA form, the CDR3 reads TGTGCCAGCAGCTACGAGACCGGGGAGCTGTTTTTT. As protein: CASSYETGELFF.

The V and J genes are TRBV7-2 and TRBJ2-7; possible D gene TRBD2, 5 bases. Trimming cost V 5 bases and J 1 base, with 12 bases left between them. The CDR3 totals 14 residues. CDR1 is SGHTA, CDR2 FQGNSA, per germline. The CDR3 coding sequence is TGTGCCAGCAGCCCCTTAGCGAATTCCTACGAGCAGTACTTC. Encoded protein: CASSPLANSYEQYF.

The chain is built from TRBV5-1 and TRBJ2-7; 12 bases are a match to TRBD2. Germline V gene sequence: CDR1 SGHRS, CDR2 YFSETQ. The CDR3 is 15 amino acids. Trimming removed 4 bases from V and 7 bases from J; junction bases left unmatched: 9. The CDR3 spells CASSPMTSGSGEQYF. CDR3 coding DNA: TGCGCCAGCAGCCCCATGACTAGCGGGAGTGGGGAGCAGTACTTC.

This chain connects TRBV6-5 to TRBJ2-1, with 8 nucleotides matching TRBD2. J gave up 5 bases and V 7 bases, and 10 bases lay outside the gene matches. Germline V lookup: CDR1 MNHEY, CDR2 SVGAGI. This CDR3 contains 15 residues. CDR3 sequence reads: CASTLSGNSNNEQFF. The CDR3 DNA follows: TGTGCCAGCACCCTTAGCGGGAATAGCAACAATGAGCAGTTCTTC.

CDR3 sequence: CSVDGGGNTGELFF. In nucleotides, the CDR3 is TGCAGCGTTGACGGGGGAGGGAACACCGGGGAGCTGTTTTTT. The rearrangement uses TRBV29-1 and TRBJ2-2, with a tentative D call TRBD2 (6 bases). The CDR3 sequence is 14 residues long. V was shortened by 3 bases and J by 1 base, with 9 bases between the two germline ends. The germline gives CDR1 SQVTM, CDR2 ANQGSEA.

The CDR3 reads CASSYGRLDTGELFF. The CDR3 DNA is TGTGCCAGCAGTTATGGGAGGTTGGACACCGGGGAGCTGTTTTTT. This chain uses TRBV6-5 with TRBJ2-2, with a possible D match to TRBD2 (6 bases). There are 15 residues in the CDR3. Looked up from germline, CDR1 is MNHEY and CDR2 is SVGAGI. Trimming left V 3 bases short and J 3 bases short, with 11 bases between.

The V and J genes are TRBV19 and TRBJ2-7; D uncertain. Germline V CDR1 and CDR2: LNHDA, SQIVND (reference sequence). V was clipped by 1 base and J by 0 bases, with 4 bases between them. CDR3 length: 13 amino acids. CDR3 amino acids: CASSIGSSYEQYF. CDR3 nucleotides: TGTGCCAGTAGTATAGGGAGCTCCTACGAGCAGTACTTC.

The chain has TRBV6-5 and TRBJ1-2, with a possible D match to TRBD1 (5 bases). CDR1 is MNHEY, CDR2 SVGAGI, per germline. The V end was cut by 0 bases, the J end by 6 bases, with 8 bases between. The CDR3 consists of 13 residues. For the CDR3, the DNA is TGTGCCAGCAGTTACTCGGAAGGGGATGGCTACACCTTC. It specifies CASSYSEGDGYTF.

This clone was picked up one time. This chain joins TRBV14 and TRBJ1-5, with D unclear. Germline assignment: CDR1 SGHDN and CDR2 FVKESK. This CDR3 contains 17 residues. V dropped 1 base and J dropped 0 bases, with 13 bases sitting between them. CDR3 region: CASSQAEPYSSNQPQHF. In DNA, the CDR3 is TGTGCCAGCAGCCAAGCTGAACCCTATAGTAGCAATCAGCCCCAGCATTTT. Full variable domain (rest looked up from reference TRBV14 and TRBJ1-5): EAGVTQFPSHSVIEKGQTVTLRCDPISGHDNLYWYRRVMGKEIKFLLHFVKESKQDESGMPNNRFLAERTGGTYSTLKVQPAELEDSGVYFCASSQAEPYSSNQPQHFGDGTRLSIL.

The sample holds one count of this clone. V is TRBV11-2 and J is TRBJ2-1; TRBD2 matches 11 bases. With 3 bases clipped from V and 0 bases from J, the junction kept 10 bases outside the gene matches. This CDR3 comprises 19 residues. Germline values: CDR1 SGHAT, CDR2 FQNNGV. DNA of the CDR3: TGTGCCAGCAGCTTTAAGACTAGCGGGATCGGAAGCTCCTACAATGAGCAGTTCTTC. Protein sequence: CASSFKTSGIGSSYNEQFF. The variable domain in full, with the rest retrieved from reference TRBV11-2 and TRBJ2-1, is EAGVAQSPRYKIIEKRQSVAFWCNPISGHATLYWYQQILGQGPKLLIQFQNNGVVDDSQLPKDRFSAERLKGVDSTLKIQPAKLEDSAVYLCASSFKTSGIGSSYNEQFFGPGTRLTVL.